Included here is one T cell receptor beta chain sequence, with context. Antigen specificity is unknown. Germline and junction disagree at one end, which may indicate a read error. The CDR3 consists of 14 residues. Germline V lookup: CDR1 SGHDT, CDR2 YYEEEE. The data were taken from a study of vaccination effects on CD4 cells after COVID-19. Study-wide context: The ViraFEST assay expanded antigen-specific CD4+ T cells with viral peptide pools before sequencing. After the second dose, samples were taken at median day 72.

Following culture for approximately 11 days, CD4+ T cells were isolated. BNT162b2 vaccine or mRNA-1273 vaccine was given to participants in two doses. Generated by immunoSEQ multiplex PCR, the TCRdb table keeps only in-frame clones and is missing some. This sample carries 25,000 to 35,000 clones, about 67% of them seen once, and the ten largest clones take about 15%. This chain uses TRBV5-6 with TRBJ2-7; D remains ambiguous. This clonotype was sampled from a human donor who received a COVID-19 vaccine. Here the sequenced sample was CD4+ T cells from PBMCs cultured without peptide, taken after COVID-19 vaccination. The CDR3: CASSPQRSSYEQYF. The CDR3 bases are TGTGCTAGCAGCCCTCAGAGGAGTTCCTACGAGCAGTACTTC.